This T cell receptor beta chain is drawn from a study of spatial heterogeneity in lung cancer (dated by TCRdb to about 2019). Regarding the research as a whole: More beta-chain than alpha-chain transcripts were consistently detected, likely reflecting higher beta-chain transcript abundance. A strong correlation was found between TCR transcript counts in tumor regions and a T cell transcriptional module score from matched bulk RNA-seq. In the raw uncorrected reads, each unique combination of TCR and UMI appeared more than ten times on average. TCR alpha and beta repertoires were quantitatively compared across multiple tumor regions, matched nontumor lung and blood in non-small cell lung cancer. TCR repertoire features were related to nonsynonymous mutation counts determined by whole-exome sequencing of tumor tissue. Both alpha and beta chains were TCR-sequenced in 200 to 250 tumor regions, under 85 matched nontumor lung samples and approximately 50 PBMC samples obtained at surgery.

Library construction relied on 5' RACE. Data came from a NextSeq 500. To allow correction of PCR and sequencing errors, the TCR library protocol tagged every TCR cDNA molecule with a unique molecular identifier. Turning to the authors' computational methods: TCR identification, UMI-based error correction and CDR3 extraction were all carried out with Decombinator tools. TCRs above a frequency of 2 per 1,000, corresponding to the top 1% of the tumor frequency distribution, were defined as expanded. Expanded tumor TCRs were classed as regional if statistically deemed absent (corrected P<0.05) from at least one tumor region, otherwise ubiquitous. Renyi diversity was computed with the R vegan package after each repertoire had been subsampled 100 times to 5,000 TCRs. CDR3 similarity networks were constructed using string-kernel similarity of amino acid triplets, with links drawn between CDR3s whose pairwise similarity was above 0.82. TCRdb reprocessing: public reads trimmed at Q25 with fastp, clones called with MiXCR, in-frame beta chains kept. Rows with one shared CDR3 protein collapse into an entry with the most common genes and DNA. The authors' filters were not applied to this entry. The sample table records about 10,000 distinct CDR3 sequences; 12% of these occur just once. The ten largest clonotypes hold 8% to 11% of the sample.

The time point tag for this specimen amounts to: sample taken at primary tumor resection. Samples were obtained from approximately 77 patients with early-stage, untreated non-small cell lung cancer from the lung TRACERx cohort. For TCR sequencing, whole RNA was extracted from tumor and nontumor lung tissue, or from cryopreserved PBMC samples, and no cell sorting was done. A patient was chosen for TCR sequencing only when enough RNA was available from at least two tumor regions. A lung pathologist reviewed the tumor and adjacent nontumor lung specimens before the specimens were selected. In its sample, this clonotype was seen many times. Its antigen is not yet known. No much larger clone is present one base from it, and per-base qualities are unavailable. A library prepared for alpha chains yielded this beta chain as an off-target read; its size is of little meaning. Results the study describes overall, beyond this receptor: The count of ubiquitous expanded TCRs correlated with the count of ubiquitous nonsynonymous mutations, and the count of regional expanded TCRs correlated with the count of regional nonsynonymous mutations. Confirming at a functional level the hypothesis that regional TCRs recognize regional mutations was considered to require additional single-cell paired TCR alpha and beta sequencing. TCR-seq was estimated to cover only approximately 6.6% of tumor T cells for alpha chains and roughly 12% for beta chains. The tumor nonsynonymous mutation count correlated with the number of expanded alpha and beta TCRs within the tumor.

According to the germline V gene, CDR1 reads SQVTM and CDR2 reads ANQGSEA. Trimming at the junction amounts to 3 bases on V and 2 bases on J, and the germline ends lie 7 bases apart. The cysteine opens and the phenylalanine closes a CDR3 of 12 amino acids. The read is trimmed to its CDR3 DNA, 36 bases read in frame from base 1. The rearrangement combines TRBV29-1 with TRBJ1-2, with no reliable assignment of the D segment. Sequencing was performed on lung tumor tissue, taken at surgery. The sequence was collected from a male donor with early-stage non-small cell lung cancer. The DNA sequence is TGCAGCGTTGACAGCCCCAACTATGGCTACACCTTC. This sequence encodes CSVDSPNYGYTF.